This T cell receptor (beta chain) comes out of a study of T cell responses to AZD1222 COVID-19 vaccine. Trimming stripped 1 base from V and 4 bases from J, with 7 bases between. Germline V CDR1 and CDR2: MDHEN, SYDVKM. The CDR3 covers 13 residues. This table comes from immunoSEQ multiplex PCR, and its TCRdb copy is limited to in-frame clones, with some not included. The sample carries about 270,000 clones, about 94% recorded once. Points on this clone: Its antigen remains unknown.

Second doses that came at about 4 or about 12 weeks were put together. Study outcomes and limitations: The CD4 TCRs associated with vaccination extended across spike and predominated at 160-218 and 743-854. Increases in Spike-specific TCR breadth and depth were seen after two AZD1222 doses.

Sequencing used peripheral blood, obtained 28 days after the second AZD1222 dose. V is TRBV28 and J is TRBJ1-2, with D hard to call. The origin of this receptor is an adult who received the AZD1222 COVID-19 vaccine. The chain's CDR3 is CASSLFPGYGYTF. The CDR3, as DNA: TGTGCCAGCAGTTTATTCCCCGGCTATGGCTACACCTTC.